One and the same sample provided the 13 T cell receptor beta chains below, sequenced in a study of blood T cell repertoires in COVID-19. TCRdb's copy holds only in-frame clones and misses some; the assay was immunoSEQ multiplex PCR. Among approximately 59,000 clones, roughly nine tenths were seen once, and the ten largest hold about a fifth. The sample was peripheral blood. These receptors were obtained from a human donor in a cohort sampled during active COVID-19.

The chain couples TRBV7-8 to TRBJ2-7; TRBD1 agrees at 7 bases. Per the germline V gene, CDR1 is SGHVS and CDR2 is FQNEAQ. The CDR3 runs 16 residues. J gave up 2 bases and V 5 bases, and 12 bases lay outside the gene matches. CDR3 in DNA: TGTGCCAGCAGCCGCCTGGACAGGCTCGGAGCCTACGAGCAGTACTTC. Its protein is CASSRLDRLGAYEQYF. Using reference TRBV7-8 and TRBJ2-7 for the parts outside the CDR3, the full variable domain is GAGVSQSPRYKVAKRGQDVALRCDPISGHVSLFWYQQALGQGPEFLTYFQNEAQLDKSGLPSDRFFAERPEGSVSTLKIQRTQQEDSAVYLCASSRLDRLGAYEQYFGPGTRLTVT.

This clone was recorded only once. The rearrangement uses TRBV12-3 or TRBV12-4 and TRBJ1-1, with D uncertain. The CDR3 covers 13 residues. V shed 5 bases and J shed 1 base, with 8 bases lying between them. In DNA form, the CDR3 reads TGTGCCAGCAGTCCTAACAGGAACACTGAAGCTTTCTTT. Translated: CASSPNRNTEAFF.

The chain has TRBV6-2 or TRBV6-3 and TRBJ2-1; D possibly corresponds to TRBD2 (5 bases). This CDR3 has 15 amino acids. The germline V and J ends were trimmed by 5 bases and 3 bases, with 14 bases remaining between them. Per germline, CDR1 MNHEY and CDR2 SVGEGT. CDR3 in DNA: TGTGCCAGCAGTGACCGGCGGGCAAACTACAATGAGCAGTTCTTC. Its translation is CASSDRRANYNEQFF.

This chain uses TRBV9 with TRBJ2-5; D is undetermined. The CDR3 length is 13 residues. The ends were cut back, 0 bases at V and 2 bases at J, with 5 bases in the middle. The germline CDR1 and CDR2 sequences are SGDLS and YYNGEE. CDR3 coding DNA: TGTGCCAGCAGCGTAGGCCTACAAGAGACCCAGTACTTC. It codes for CASSVGLQETQYF.

The rearrangement joins TRBV11-2 to TRBJ2-7; TRBD1 might be the D (6 bases). Germline CDR1 SGHAT, CDR2 FQNNGV. The ends were cut back, 0 bases at V and 6 bases at J, with 18 bases in the middle. This CDR3 is built from 16 residues. The CDR3 DNA reads TGTGCCAGCAGCTTAGACGCAGGGGTTAAGAAGAGCGAGCAGTACTTC. The encoded protein is CASSLDAGVKKSEQYF. Combining the CDR3 with reference TRBV11-2 and TRBJ2-7 gives the whole variable domain EAGVAQSPRYKIIEKRQSVAFWCNPISGHATLYWYQQILGQGPKLLIQFQNNGVVDDSQLPKDRFSAERLKGVDSTLKIQPAKLEDSAVYLCASSLDAGVKKSEQYFGPGTRLTVT.

V is TRBV2 and J is TRBJ2-3; no clear D gene. This CDR3 region has 15 residues. In germline, CDR1 is SNHLY, CDR2 FYNNEI. V lost 8 bases and J 2 bases, leaving 17 bases between the germline ends. CDR3 sequence: CASGGSLALTDTQYF. CDR3 coding DNA: TGTGCCAGCGGCGGCTCTTTGGCTCTCACAGATACGCAGTATTTT.

This clone was seen more than once but under ten times. This CDR3 is CASSFPGLADEQYF. The CDR3 coding sequence is TGTGCCAGCAGCTTCCCGGGACTAGCAGACGAGCAGTACTTC. The chain is built from TRBV5-4 and TRBJ2-7; 9 nucleotides align to TRBD2. The CDR3 contains 14 residues. V dropped 2 bases and J dropped 5; count of bases not matched to a gene: 5. Germline CDR1 reads SGHNT; CDR2 reads YYREEE (reference sequence).

This chain links TRBV5-1 with TRBJ2-7; TRBD2 matches 7 bases. This CDR3 is 15 amino acids long. From germline, CDR1 is SGHRS and CDR2 YFSETQ. The junction had 4 bases not matched to a gene; V was cut back by 1 base and J by 0 bases. The CDR3 DNA reads TGCGCCAGCAGCTTGTCCCTAGCGGCCTCCTACGAGCAGTACTTC. As protein: CASSLSLAASYEQYF.

The gene calls are TRBV9 and TRBJ2-7; D is possibly TRBD2 (6 bases). Between the trimmed V and J ends, which lost 0 bases and 4 bases, there was a span of 11 bases. CDR3 length equals 14 residues. The germline V gene encodes CDR1 SGDLS and CDR2 YYNGEE. The CDR3, as DNA: TGTGCCAGCAGCGTAGGGGGCGGGGTGTACGAGCAGTACTTC. Translation gives CASSVGGGVYEQYF. The variable domain in full, with the rest retrieved from reference TRBV9 and TRBJ2-7, is DSGVTQTPKHLITATGQRVTLRCSPRSGDLSVYWYQQSLDQGLQFLIQYYNGEERAKGNILERFSAQQFPDLHSELNLSSLELGDSALYFCASSVGGGVYEQYFGPGTRLTVT.

CDR3 in DNA: TGTGCCAGCGTGGACAGGGGGCTCACTGAAGCTTTCTTT. Encoded protein: CASVDRGLTEAFF. The chain has TRBV19 and TRBJ1-1; 11 nucleotides agree with TRBD1. The CDR3 is 13 amino acids. The junction had 4 bases not matched to a gene; V was cut back by 9 bases and J by 4 bases. Germline V CDR1 and CDR2: LNHDA, SQIVND (reference sequence).

The chain is built from TRBV27 and TRBJ1-6; TRBD1 is a possible D gene (6 bases). The CDR3 loop spans 14 amino acids. CDR1 is MNHEY, CDR2 SMNVEV, per germline (reference sequence). The germline V and J ends were trimmed by 5 bases and 6 bases, with 11 bases remaining between them. The chain's CDR3 is CASSPDRRNSPLHF. CDR3 coding DNA: TGTGCCAGCAGTCCCGACAGGCGTAATTCACCCCTCCACTTT.

The chain is built from TRBV6-2 or TRBV6-3 and TRBJ2-5; TRBD2 matches at 10 bases. V shed 2 bases and J 2 bases; nucleotides not matched to a gene: 2. The germline V gene encodes CDR1 MNHEY and CDR2 SVGEGT. The CDR3 contains 15 residues. CDR3 loop: CASSYQTSGQETQYF. The CDR3 coding sequence is TGTGCCAGCAGTTACCAGACTAGCGGGCAAGAGACCCAGTACTTC.

The rearrangement uses TRBV28 and TRBJ2-3; D perhaps matches TRBD2 (7 bases). Germline CDR1 is MDHEN and CDR2 is SYDVKM. Trimming stripped 7 bases from V and 5 bases from J, with 19 bases between. This CDR3 comprises 15 residues. CDR3 coding DNA: TGTGCCAGCACCTTGGGGGGGGCGGTGCGAGATACGCAGTATTTT. Translated, it gives CASTLGGAVRDTQYF.